What follows are 27 T cell receptor beta chains derived from one specimen sequenced in a study of blood T cell repertoires in COVID-19. Sequencing was performed with immunoSEQ multiplex PCR; in TCRdb, only in-frame clones are kept and a portion is missing. The table shows 150,000 to 250,000 clones, with 87% occurring only once. The material sequenced was PBMCs or T cells enriched from blood (not recorded which). Every receptor here comes from a woman in her thirties who had recovered from COVID-19.

The genes are TRBV18 and TRBJ1-1; D gene unclear. The CDR3 has 14 amino acids. V was cut by 6 bases and J by 0 bases, with 11 bases left in between. CDR1 is KGHSH and CDR2 is LQKENI in the germline V gene. The CDR3 nucleotides are TGTGCCAGCTCCCTCGGCGGGTTGAACACTGAAGCTTTCTTT. Amino acid sequence: CASSLGGLNTEAFF.

This rearrangement joins TRBV6-2 or TRBV6-3 to TRBJ2-7; 13 nucleotides agree with TRBD2. The CDR3 is 15 amino acids. The germline gives CDR1 MNHEY, CDR2 SVGEGT. Losses at the gene ends were 5 bases for V and 5 bases for J; bases not matched to a gene: 6. CDR3 protein: CASSDGTSGKNEQYF. CDR3 DNA: TGTGCCAGCAGTGACGGGACTAGCGGGAAGAACGAGCAGTACTTC.

The J gene is TRBJ2-1, the V gene TRBV7-3; the match to TRBD2 covers 7 bases. The CDR3 runs to 16 residues. The J segment lost 7 bases and the V segment lost 4 bases, leaving 13 bases of the junction unmatched. Germline V gene sequence: CDR1 SGHTA, CDR2 FQGTGA. The CDR3 nucleotides read TGTGCCAGCAGCTCCGTTAAGCGGGGCCTACAGAATGAGCAGTTCTTC. It specifies CASSSVKRGLQNEQFF. The complete variable domain, with remaining parts taken from reference TRBV7-3 and TRBJ2-1, reads GAGVSQTPSNKVTEKGKYVELRCDPISGHTALYWYRQSLGQGPEFLIYFQGTGAADDSGLPNDRFFAVRPEGSVSTLKIQRTERGDSAVYLCASSSVKRGLQNEQFFGPGTRLTVL.

V is TRBV27 and J is TRBJ1-5; TRBD1 matches at 9 bases. The J segment lost 2 bases and the V segment lost 6 bases, leaving 17 bases of the junction unmatched. CDR1 and CDR2 (germline): MNHEY, SMNVEV (reference sequence). The CDR3 runs to 19 residues. CDR3 sequence reads: CASSPGDRAWVRGNQPQHF. The DNA of the CDR3 is TGTGCCAGCAGCCCCGGGGACAGGGCTTGGGTAAGAGGCAATCAGCCCCAGCATTTT.

The chain combines TRBV5-1 with TRBJ1-1; no firm D call. V lost 0 bases to trimming and J lost 4 bases, with 13 bases between them. The CDR3 length is 15 residues. Germline V CDR1 and CDR2: SGHRS, YFSETQ. CDR3 sequence reads: CASSLGRRTPTEAFF. CDR3 bases: TGCGCCAGCAGCTTGGGGCGGAGAACCCCCACTGAAGCTTTCTTT.

The chain is built from TRBV19 and TRBJ2-1; 8 bases are a match to TRBD2. The CDR3 consists of 16 residues. V lost 5 bases, J lost 7 bases, and 13 bases stayed unmatched. Germline V gene lookup returns CDR1 LNHDA and CDR2 SQIVND (reference sequence). The CDR3: CASSVSGGQGMNEQFF. Written as DNA, the CDR3 is TGTGCCAGTAGTGTATCGGGGGGGCAGGGAATGAATGAGCAGTTCTTC. Based on the CDR3 plus reference TRBV19 and TRBJ2-1, the full variable domain is DGGITQSPKYLFRKEGQNVTLSCEQNLNHDAMYWYRQDPGQGLRLIYYSQIVNDFQKGDIAEGYSVSREKKESFPLTVTSAQKNPTAFYLCASSVSGGQGMNEQFFGPGTRLTVL.

The V gene is TRBV7-2, the J gene TRBJ2-1, with D possibly being TRBD1 (5 bases). CDR1 is SGHTA, CDR2 FQGNSA, per germline. The CDR3 runs to 17 residues. The V gene lost 0 bases and the J gene lost 1 base, with 13 bases spanning the gap. The chain's CDR3 is CASSLAGQGPSYNEQFF. CDR3 bases: TGTGCCAGCAGCTTAGCAGGTCAGGGTCCGTCCTACAATGAGCAGTTCTTC.

V is TRBV3-1 (or the pseudogene TRBV3-2) and J is TRBJ1-5; D possibly corresponds to TRBD1 (6 bases). The germline V gene encodes CDR1 LGHDT and CDR2 YNNKEL (reference sequence). This CDR3 is 15 amino acids long. V lost 1 base and J 4 bases, leaving 11 bases between the germline ends. Here the CDR3 DNA reads TGTGCCAGCAGCCAAGGCGTACAGGGAAATCAGCCCCAGCATTTT. It translates to CASSQGVQGNQPQHF.

The chain couples TRBV10-3 to TRBJ2-5, with TRBD2 as a possible D gene (7 bases). Germline-derived CDR1 and CDR2 are ENHRY and SYGVKD. Trimming left V 2 bases short and J 4 bases short, with 11 bases between. The CDR3 is made up of 14 amino acids. The DNA for the CDR3 is TGTGCCATCAGTGAGAGGGGGGGAGGAGAGACCCAGTACTTC. Protein product: CAISERGGGETQYF.

Only one count was recorded for this clone. Other nucleotide sequences from this sample produce the same CDR3. The chain uses TRBV27 and TRBJ1-2; perhaps TRBD1 as D (6 bases). CDR3 length: 13 amino acids. V was cut by 5 bases and J by 1 base, with 8 bases left in between. CDR1 is MNHEY, CDR2 SMNVEV, per germline (reference sequence). The CDR3 nucleotides read TGTGCCAGCAGTCTACAGGGTAACTATGGCTACACCTTC. This encodes CASSLQGNYGYTF.

The chain recombines TRBV5-5 with TRBJ1-5; tentatively, D is TRBD1 (6 bases). The CDR3 totals 14 residues. The germline CDR1 and CDR2 sequences are SGHKS and YYEKEE (reference sequence). V lost 4 bases and J 6 bases, leaving 14 bases between the germline ends. CDR3 sequence reads: CASSREGVTQPQHF. As DNA, the CDR3 is TGTGCCAGCAGCCGCGAGGGGGTGACTCAGCCCCAGCATTTT. The full variable domain, rest sourced from reference TRBV5-5 and TRBJ1-5, is DAGVTQSPTHLIKTRGQQVTLRCSPISGHKSVSWYQQVLGQGPQFIFQYYEKEERGRGNFPDRFSARQFPNYSSELNVNALLLGDSALYLCASSREGVTQPQHFGDGTRLSIL.

V and J are TRBV7-2 and TRBJ2-1; TRBD2 agrees at 7 bases. This CDR3 has 13 amino acids. From germline, CDR1 is SGHTA and CDR2 FQGNSA. The V gene end was trimmed by 5 bases and the J gene end by 13 bases; junction bases not matched to a gene: 11. The CDR3 is CASSPNPQRDQFF. CDR3 bases: TGTGCCAGCAGCCCAAACCCCCAGCGGGATCAGTTCTTC. Drawing the rest from reference TRBV7-2 and TRBJ2-1, the complete variable domain is GAGVSQSPSNKVTEKGKDVELRCDPISGHTALYWYRQSLGQGLEFLIYFQGNSAPDKSGLPSDRFSAERTGGSVSTLTIQRTQQEDSAVYLCASSPNPQRDQFFGPGTRLTVL.

V gene TRBV9 combines with J gene TRBJ1-1; perhaps TRBD1 as D (5 bases). Germline V gene sequence: CDR1 SGDLS, CDR2 YYNGEE. Deletions cut 0 bases from V and 0 bases from J, with 9 bases between. The CDR3 totals 15 residues. DNA for the CDR3: TGTGCCAGCAGCGTAGTGGGGGGGATGAACACTGAAGCTTTCTTT. Translation: CASSVVGGMNTEAFF.

This chain uses TRBV5-1 with TRBJ1-2, with D perhaps matching TRBD1 (5 bases). Germline V gene data show CDR1 as SGHRS and CDR2 as YFSETQ. Between the trimmed V and J ends, which lost 0 bases and 3 bases, there was a span of 9 bases. The CDR3 spans 14 residues. The CDR3 loop reads CASSLEPGDYGYTF. The CDR3 region has the DNA TGCGCCAGCAGCTTGGAACCGGGGGACTATGGCTACACCTTC.

The V call is TRBV7-3, the J call TRBJ1-3; D is possibly TRBD1 (5 bases). This CDR3 is 14 amino acids long. CDR1 and CDR2 (germline): SGHTA, FQGTGA. Trimming cost V 5 bases and J 0 bases, with 8 bases left between them. The CDR3 spells CASSPDTSGNTIYF. The CDR3 region has the DNA TGTGCCAGCAGCCCGGACACCTCTGGAAACACCATATATTTT.

The rearrangement uses TRBV5-4 and TRBJ1-4; tentatively, D is TRBD1 (6 bases). V lost 4 bases and J lost 7, with 17 bases in between. CDR1 SGHNT and CDR2 YYREEE come from the germline V gene (reference sequence). The CDR3 length is 15 residues. The DNA for the CDR3 is TGTGCCAGCAGCACTCAGGGGAAAGAGGGTGAAAAACTGTTTTTT. Its protein is CASSTQGKEGEKLFF.

V usage is TRBV19 and J usage is TRBJ1-2, with 7 nucleotides matching TRBD1. Germline V gene lookup returns CDR1 LNHDA and CDR2 SQIVND (reference sequence). CDR3 size: 13 residues. Germline trimming cut 4 bases from V and 7 bases from J; bases unmatched to any gene: 6. The CDR3 spells CASSTQGEFGYTF. In DNA form, the CDR3 reads TGTGCCAGTAGTACGCAGGGGGAGTTTGGCTACACCTTC.

This chain connects TRBV30 to TRBJ2-1, with a possible D match to TRBD2 (5 bases). V was pared by 7 bases and J by 4 bases, with 11 bases between. Germline V gene sequence: CDR1 GTSNPN, CDR2 SVGIG (reference sequence). The CDR3 covers 12 residues. CDR3 protein: CASLDLYNEQFF. The CDR3 region has the DNA TGTGCCTCCCTGGACTTGTACAATGAGCAGTTCTTC. The full variable domain, in which reference TRBV30 and TRBJ2-1 provide the parts outside the CDR3, is SQTIHQWPATLVQPVGSPLSLECTVEGTSNPNLYWYRQAAGRGLQLLFYSVGIGQISSEVPQNLSASRPQDRQFILSSKKLLLSDSGFYLCASLDLYNEQFFGPGTRLTVL.

This chain uses TRBV6-5 with TRBJ2-1; D is unclear. Germline-derived CDR1 and CDR2 are MNHEY and SVGAGI. The ends were cut back, 6 bases at V and 0 bases at J, with 9 bases in the middle. The CDR3 totals 14 residues. This CDR3 reads CASRIFSSYNEQFF. The CDR3 coding sequence is TGTGCCAGCAGAATTTTTAGCTCCTACAATGAGCAGTTCTTC.

V is TRBV19 and J is TRBJ1-1, with D tentatively TRBD1 (6 bases). Germline CDR1 LNHDA, CDR2 SQIVND (reference sequence). The V end was cut by 0 bases, the J end by 3 bases, with 8 bases between. This CDR3 is built from 14 residues. The chain's CDR3 is CASSIDRGDTEAFF. The CDR3 nucleotides read TGTGCCAGTAGTATAGACAGGGGCGACACTGAAGCTTTCTTT.

The CDR3 DNA reads as TGTGCCAGCAGTGACTCACAGGAGAGTAGGGAGCTGTTTTTT. Protein product: CASSDSQESRELFF. V is TRBV6-4 and J is TRBJ2-2, with D possibly TRBD1 on 5 matching bases. The CDR3 has 14 residues. The ends were cut back, 0 bases at V and 9 bases at J, with 11 bases in the middle. The germline CDR1 and CDR2 sequences are MRHNA and SNTAGT.

The genes are TRBV12-1 and TRBJ1-1. TRBV12-1 is recorded as a pseudogene. The CDR3 spans 16 residues. CDR3 protein: CASSPGGIGSWTEAFF. CDR3 sequence (DNA): TGTGCCAGCAGCCCTGGCGGAATAGGGAGTTGGACTGAAGCTTTCTTT.

The CDR3 DNA sequence: TGTGCCAGCAGCCCGAACGGACAGGGGGCCTACGAGCAGTACTTC. The encoded protein is CASSPNGQGAYEQYF. V and J are TRBV7-9 and TRBJ2-7, with 10 bases identical to TRBD1. With V trimmed by 5 bases and J by 2 bases, 6 bases remained unmatched. From germline, CDR1 is SEHNR and CDR2 FQNEAQ (reference sequence). This CDR3 contains 15 residues.

The genes are TRBV10-3 and TRBJ1-2; 10 bases match TRBD1. This CDR3 is 13 amino acids long. The germline CDR1 and CDR2 sequences are ENHRY and SYGVKD. V shed 4 bases, J shed 4 bases, and the junction held 0 bases outside the gene matches. CDR3 sequence (DNA): TGTGCCATCAGTGGACAGGGGGCCTATGGCTACACCTTC. Its translation is CAISGQGAYGYTF.

The V and J genes are TRBV5-8 and TRBJ2-7, with 7 bases that match TRBD2. The CDR3 has 16 amino acids. The V gene end was trimmed by 0 bases and the J gene end by 2 bases; junction bases not matched to a gene: 8. Germline lookup yields CDR1 SGHTS and CDR2 YDEGEE. The CDR3 loop reads CASSLAEGGSPYEQYF. The CDR3 bases are TGTGCCAGCAGCTTGGCAGAAGGCGGGAGTCCCTACGAGCAGTACTTC.

This clone was found once. J is TRBJ1-1 and V is TRBV10-3; 9 nucleotides align to TRBD1. This CDR3 contains 14 residues. Losses at the gene ends were 5 bases for V and 4 bases for J; bases not matched to a gene: 5. Germline V CDR1 and CDR2: ENHRY, SYGVKD. The CDR3 DNA is TGTGCCATCAGTTATACAGGGGGCCGCACTGAAGCTTTCTTT. Protein: CAISYTGGRTEAFF.

This chain joins TRBV5-1 and TRBJ2-2, with D unclear. Germline V gives CDR1 SGHRS, CDR2 YFSETQ. CDR3 length: 12 amino acids. V was trimmed by 0 bases and J by 9 bases, leaving 6 bases between them. CDR3 amino acids: CASSLDTRELFF. CDR3 in DNA: TGCGCCAGCAGCTTGGACACAAGGGAGCTGTTTTTT.